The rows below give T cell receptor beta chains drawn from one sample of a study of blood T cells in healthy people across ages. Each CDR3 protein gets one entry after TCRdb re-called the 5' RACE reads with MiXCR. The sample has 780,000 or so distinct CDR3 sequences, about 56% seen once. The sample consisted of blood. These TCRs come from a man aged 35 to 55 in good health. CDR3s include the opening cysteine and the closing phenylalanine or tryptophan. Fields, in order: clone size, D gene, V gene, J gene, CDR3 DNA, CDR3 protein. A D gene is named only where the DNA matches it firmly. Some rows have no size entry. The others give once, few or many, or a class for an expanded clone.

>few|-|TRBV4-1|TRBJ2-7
TGCGCCAGCAGCCACCAGGAAAACTCCTACGAGCAGTACTTC
CASSHQENSYEQYF
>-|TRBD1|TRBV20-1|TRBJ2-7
TGCAGTGTCTCGGGACAGGGGCTCCTGAGCTCCTACGAGCAGTACTTC
CSVSGQGLLSSYEQYF
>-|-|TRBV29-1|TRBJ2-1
TGCAGCGTCATGAACCATTTGGTCGATGAGCAGTTCTTC
CSVMNHLVDEQFF
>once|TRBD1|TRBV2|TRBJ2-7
TGTGCCAGCAGTACGCAGACAGGGGGCGGAATCAATGAGCAGTACTTC
CASSTQTGGGINEQYF
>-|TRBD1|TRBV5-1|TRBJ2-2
TGCGCCAGCAGCTCACAGGGGGAGCACACCGGGGAGCTGTTTTTT
CASSSQGEHTGELFF
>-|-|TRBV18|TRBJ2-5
TGTGCCAGCTCATCGCCAGCTTGGGGGACCCAGTACTTC
CASSSPAWGTQYF
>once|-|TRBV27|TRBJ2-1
TGTGCCAGCAGTTTAATCTCCGTGCGGGGAAACGGTAAGCAGTTCTTC
CASSLISVRGNGKQFF
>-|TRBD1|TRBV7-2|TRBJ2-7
TGTGCCAGCAGCTTAAGACAGGGGGTTTACGAGCAGTACTTC
CASSLRQGVYEQYF
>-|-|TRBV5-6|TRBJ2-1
TGTGCCAGCAGCTTTGTAGATCGGAATGAGCAGTTCTTC
CASSFVDRNEQFF
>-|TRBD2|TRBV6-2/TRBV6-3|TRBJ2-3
TGTGCCAGTGGGGGGAGACTAGCGGGAGTCACAGATACGCAGTATTTT
CASGGRLAGVTDTQYF
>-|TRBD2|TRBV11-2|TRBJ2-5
TGTGCCAGCAGCTTACCTAGCGGGAGCAATGAGCAGTACTTC
CASSLPSGSNEQYF
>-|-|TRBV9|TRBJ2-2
TGTGCCAGCAGCCGGAGGTCCGGGGAGCTGTTTTTT
CASSRRSGELFF
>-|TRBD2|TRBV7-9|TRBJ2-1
TGTGCCAGCAGCCCCCGACCCCTAGCGGGGGGGCGTCACAATGAGCAGTTCTTC
CASSPRPLAGGRHNEQFF
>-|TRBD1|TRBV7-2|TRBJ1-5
TGTGCCAGCAGACGACAGGGGGCAATAGATCAGCCCCAGCATTTT
CASRRQGAIDQPQHF
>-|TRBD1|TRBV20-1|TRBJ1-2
TGCAGTGCTAGAAGGGGACAGGGGGCCTACCCCTATGGCTACACCTTC
CSARRGQGAYPYGYTF
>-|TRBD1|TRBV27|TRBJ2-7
TGTGCCAGCAGAAGGACAGGGGGTGCGCCCTACGAGCAGTACTTC
CASRRTGGAPYEQYF
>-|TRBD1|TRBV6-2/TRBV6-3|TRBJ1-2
TGTGCCAGCAGCCGACCGGACAGGAGCGATAACTATGGCTACACCTTC
CASSRPDRSDNYGYTF
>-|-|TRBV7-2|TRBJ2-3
TGTGCCCCCAAGTGGCGGGATCTAGATACGCAGTATTTT
CAPKWRDLDTQYF
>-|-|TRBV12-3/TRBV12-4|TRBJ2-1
TGTGCCAGCAGTTTAGCTACGTTCTACAATGAGCAGTTCTTC
CASSLATFYNEQFF
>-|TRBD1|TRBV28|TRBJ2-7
TGTGCCAGCAGTACCCACAGCGGACAGGGGTTCAACGAGCAGTACTTC
CASSTHSGQGFNEQYF
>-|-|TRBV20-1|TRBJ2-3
TGCAGTGCGCCGGACCGGGACAAAGGGATGTATTTT
CSAPDRDKGMYF
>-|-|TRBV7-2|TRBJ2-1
TGTGCCAGCAGCTTAGAGGTCGGGCGAAGTTGGGATGAGCAGTTCTTC
CASSLEVGRSWDEQFF
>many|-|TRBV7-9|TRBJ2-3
TGTGCCAGCAGCTCCACCCTCCAAGATACGCAGTATTTT
CASSSTLQDTQYF
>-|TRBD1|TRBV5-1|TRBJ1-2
TGCGCCAGCATCCCGGACAGGGACTATGGCTACACCTTC
CASIPDRDYGYTF
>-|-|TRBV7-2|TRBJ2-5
TGTGCCAGCAGCCCCGGACTTCTTATTAAGGGCGAGACCCAGTACTTC
CASSPGLLIKGETQYF
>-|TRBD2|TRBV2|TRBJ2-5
TGTGCCAGCAGTGAAGTAACGGGAGGGCCTGGGAAGGAGACCCAGTACTTC
CASSEVTGGPGKETQYF
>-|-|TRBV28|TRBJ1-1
TGTGCCAGCAGTTTATTGCTAGGTGACGCTTTCTTT
CASSLLLGDAFF
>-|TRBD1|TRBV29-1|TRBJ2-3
TGCAGCGTACCAGGACAGGGGGAAGCAGATACGCAGTATTTT
CSVPGQGEADTQYF
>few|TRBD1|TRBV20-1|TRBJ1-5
TGCAGTGCTAGTACAGGGGGTTCTCAGCCCCAGCATTTT
CSASTGGSQPQHF
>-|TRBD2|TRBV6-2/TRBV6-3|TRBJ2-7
TGTGCCAGCAGTTACCGAGCGGGAGAAGGCTACGAGCAGTACTTC
CASSYRAGEGYEQYF
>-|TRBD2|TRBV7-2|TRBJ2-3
TGTGCCAGCAGCTTTTTCCAAGGTCTCAGCGGGAGGACCAGCACAGATACGCAGTATTTT
CASSFFQGLSGRTSTDTQYF
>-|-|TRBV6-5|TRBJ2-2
TGTGCCAGCAGTTACTCTACCTTATACACCGGGGAGCTGTTTTTT
CASSYSTLYTGELFF
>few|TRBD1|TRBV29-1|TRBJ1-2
TGCAGCGCTGACCTCTTGGACAGGGGCACCGGCTACACCTTC
CSADLLDRGTGYTF
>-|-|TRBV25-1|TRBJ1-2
TGTGCCAGCAGTGATCTAGGGCAGGGGAAAGGCCATGGCTACACCTTC
CASSDLGQGKGHGYTF
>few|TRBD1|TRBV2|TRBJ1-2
TGTGCCAGCAGAAAGGGACAGCTCACAAACTATGGCTACACCTTC
CASRKGQLTNYGYTF
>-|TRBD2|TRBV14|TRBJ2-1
TGTGCCAGCAGCCAGGGGACTAGCGGGAATGGATACAATGAGCAGTTCTTC
CASSQGTSGNGYNEQFF
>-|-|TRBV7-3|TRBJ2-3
TGTGCCAGCAGCCACCTGGTGGGCGGTAGCACAGATACGCAGTATTTT
CASSHLVGGSTDTQYF
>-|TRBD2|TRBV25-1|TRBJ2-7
TGTGCCAGCAGTGAATGGGGGACAGGGAGGACTAGCGGGTCCTACGAGCAGTACTTC
CASSEWGTGRTSGSYEQYF
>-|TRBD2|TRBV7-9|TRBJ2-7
TGTGCCAGCAGCGTAGGTCTAGCGGGGCACGAGCAGTACTTC
CASSVGLAGHEQYF
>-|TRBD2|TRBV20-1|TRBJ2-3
TGCAGTGCTAGAGTTCTAATACTAGCGGCCACAGATACGCAGTATTTT
CSARVLILAATDTQYF
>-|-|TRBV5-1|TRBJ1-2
TGCGCCAGCAGCTCCCGGACACAGTATGGCTACACCTTC
CASSSRTQYGYTF
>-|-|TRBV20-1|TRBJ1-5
TGCAGTGCTACTACAGGTGGCTACAATCAGCCCCAGCATTTT
CSATTGGYNQPQHF
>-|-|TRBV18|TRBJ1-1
TGTGCCAGCTCCCTCATTGGGGCTGTCGCTGAAGCTTTCTTT
CASSLIGAVAEAFF
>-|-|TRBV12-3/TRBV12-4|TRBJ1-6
TGTGCCAGCAGTTTAGACATCGGGGGGGTGCGGAATTCACCCCTCCACTTT
CASSLDIGGVRNSPLHF
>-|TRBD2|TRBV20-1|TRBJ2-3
TGCAGTGCTAGAGATGGTACTAGCGGGGGAGATACGCAGTATTTT
CSARDGTSGGDTQYF
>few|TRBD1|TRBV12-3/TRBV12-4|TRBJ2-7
TGTGCCAGCAGTGGGACAGGGGCATTCTACGAGCAGTACTTC
CASSGTGAFYEQYF
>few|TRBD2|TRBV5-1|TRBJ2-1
TGCGCCAGCAGCTTGGCCAGTAGCGGGAGGCCCGCTGAGCAGTTCTTC
CASSLASSGRPAEQFF
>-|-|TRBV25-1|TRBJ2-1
TGTGCCAGCAGTGGTCCTACCTACAATGAGCAGTTCTTC
CASSGPTYNEQFF
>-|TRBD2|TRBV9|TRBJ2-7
TGTGCCAGCAGCGTAGCGGCGGGAGATCCCTACGAGCAGTACTTC
CASSVAAGDPYEQYF
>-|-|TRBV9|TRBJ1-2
TGTGCCAGCAGCCAGCGCGCTAACTATGGCTACACCTTC
CASSQRANYGYTF
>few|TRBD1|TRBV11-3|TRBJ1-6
TGTGCCAGCAGCTTCGCCGGGACAGGGCTTGGTTCACCCCTCCACTTT
CASSFAGTGLGSPLHF
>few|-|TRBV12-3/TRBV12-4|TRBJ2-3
TGTGCCAGCGGCGGGCCGGGAGATACGCAGTATTTT
CASGGPGDTQYF
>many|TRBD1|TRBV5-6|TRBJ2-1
TGTGCCAGCAGCTTGGGACAGGGTTGGAATGAGCAGTTCTTC
CASSLGQGWNEQFF
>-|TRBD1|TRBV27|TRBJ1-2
TGTGCCAGCAGCGACAGGGGGCCGACTAGCGGCTACACCTTC
CASSDRGPTSGYTF
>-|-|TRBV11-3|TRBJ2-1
TGTGCCAGCAGCTCCGGGACCAGCGCCTCTTTGGAGGAGCAGTTCTTC
CASSSGTSASLEEQFF
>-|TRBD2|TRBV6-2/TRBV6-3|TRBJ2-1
TGTGCCAGCAGTTACTCCCCAGGACTAGCGAACAGGTATCATGAGCAGTTCTTC
CASSYSPGLANRYHEQFF
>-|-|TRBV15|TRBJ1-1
TGTGCCACCAGCAGGGACCCCGGCAGCACTGAAGCTTTCTTT
CATSRDPGSTEAFF
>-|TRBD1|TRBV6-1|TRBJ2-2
TGTGCCACCGACGACAGGGGAAACACCGGGGAGCTGTTTTTT
CATDDRGNTGELFF